This TCR beta chain stems from a study of blood T cell repertoires in COVID-19. Study information: Some COVID-19 samples were acute and others convalescent; all came from the United States, Italy and Spain.

Some clones are missing from TCRdb's copy, which holds only in-frame ones; the method was immunoSEQ multiplex PCR. The table lists about 200,000 clones, around 89% of them singletons. This clonotype originated in a human donor in a cohort sampled during active COVID-19. Source material: peripheral blood.

CDR3 bases: TGCGCCAGCAGCCAAAGTCTAGCGGGGGGGGTAGATACGCAGTATTTT. Encoded protein: CASSQSLAGGVDTQYF. The chain couples TRBV4-3 to TRBJ2-3; 12 positions match TRBD2. CDR1 and CDR2 (germline): LGHNA, YSLEER. The CDR3 runs to 16 residues. V shed 2 bases and J 5 bases; nucleotides not matched to a gene: 5.